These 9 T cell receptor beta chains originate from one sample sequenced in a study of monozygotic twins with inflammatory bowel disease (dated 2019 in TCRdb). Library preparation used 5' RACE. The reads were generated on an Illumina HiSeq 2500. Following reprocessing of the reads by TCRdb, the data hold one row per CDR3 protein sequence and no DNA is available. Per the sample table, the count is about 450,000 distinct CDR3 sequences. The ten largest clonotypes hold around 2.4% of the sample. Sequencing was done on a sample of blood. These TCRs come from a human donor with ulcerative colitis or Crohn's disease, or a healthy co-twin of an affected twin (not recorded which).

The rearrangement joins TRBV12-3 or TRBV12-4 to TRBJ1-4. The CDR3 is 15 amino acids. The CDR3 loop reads CASGPNLADNEKLFF.

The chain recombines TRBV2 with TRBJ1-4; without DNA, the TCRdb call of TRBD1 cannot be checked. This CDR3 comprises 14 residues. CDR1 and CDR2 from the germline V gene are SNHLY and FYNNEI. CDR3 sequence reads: CASSRDRAREKLFF.

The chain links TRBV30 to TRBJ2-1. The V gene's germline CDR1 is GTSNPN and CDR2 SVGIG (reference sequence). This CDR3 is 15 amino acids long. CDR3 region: CAWSVENFSYNEQFF. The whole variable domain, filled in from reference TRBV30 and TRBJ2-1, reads SQTIHQWPATLVQPVGSPLSLECTVEGTSNPNLYWYRQAAGRGLQLLFYSVGIGQISSEVPQNLSASRPQDRQFILSSKKLLLSDSGFYLCAWSVENFSYNEQFFGPGTRLTVL.

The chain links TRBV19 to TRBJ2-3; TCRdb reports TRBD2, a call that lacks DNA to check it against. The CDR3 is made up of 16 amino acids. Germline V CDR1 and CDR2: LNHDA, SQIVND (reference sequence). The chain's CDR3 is CASRYASGGSTDTQYF.

CDR3 protein: CSAPSGGGYTF. The rearrangement uses TRBV20-1 and TRBJ1-2. The CDR3 spans 11 residues. Germline CDR1 and CDR2: DFQATT and SNEGSKA (reference sequence).

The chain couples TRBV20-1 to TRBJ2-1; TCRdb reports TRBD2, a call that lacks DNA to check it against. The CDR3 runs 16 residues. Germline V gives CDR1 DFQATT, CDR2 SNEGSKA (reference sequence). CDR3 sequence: CSASGLLAGVGNEQFF.

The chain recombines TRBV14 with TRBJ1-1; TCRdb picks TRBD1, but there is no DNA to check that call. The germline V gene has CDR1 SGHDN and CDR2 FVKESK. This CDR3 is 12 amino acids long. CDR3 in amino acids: CASSQGTGVAFF.

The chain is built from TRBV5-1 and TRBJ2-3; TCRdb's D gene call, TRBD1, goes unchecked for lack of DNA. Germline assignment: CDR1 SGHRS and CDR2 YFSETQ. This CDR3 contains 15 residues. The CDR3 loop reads CASSSGQGLTDTQYF.

The CDR3 loop is CAISERQGYGYNSPLHF. V is TRBV10-3 and J is TRBJ1-6; with no DNA, the TCRdb D assignment of TRBD1 cannot be verified. CDR3 size: 17 residues. The germline CDR1 and CDR2 sequences are ENHRY and SYGVKD.